This TCR beta chain emerged from a study of T cells in Graves' hyperthyroidism and ophthalmopathy. Study at large: Peripheral blood was secured at the point of initial diagnosis, before any treatment.

The CDR3 regions of TCR beta were amplified from RNA transcripts. When the TCR CDR3 underwent first-round RT-PCR, the HTBI primer set was used. TCRdb re-called the multiplex PCR reads through MiXCR, storing one row per CDR3 protein. Of about 560,000 distinct CDR3 sequences listed, approximately 16% were seen once; the top ten hold 18%. Whole-study results and caveats: A model of 13 V-J features distinguished ophthalmopathy from stable hyperthyroidism.

For this clonotype: Its antigen is currently unknown.

The CDR3 spans 16 residues. CDR1 and CDR2 from the germline V gene are MNHEY and SVGEGT. V was trimmed by 2 bases and J by 5 bases, leaving 18 bases between them. The rearrangement links TRBV6-2 or TRBV6-3 to TRBJ2-5; D is possibly TRBD2 (6 bases). The material sequenced was blood. The sequence was obtained from a woman younger than 35 with Graves' hyperthyroidism. This CDR3 is CASSYPLAVQLETQYF. CDR3 coding DNA: TGTGCCAGCAGTTACCCCTTAGCGGTGCAATTGGAGACCCAGTACTTC.